This is a list of T cell receptor beta chains from one sample in a study of blood T cell repertoires in COVID-19. Sequencing used immunoSEQ multiplex PCR; TCRdb keeps in-frame clones, though not all of them. The sample holds a few hundred thousand clones, roughly 91% seen once. Material: PBMCs or T cells enriched from blood (not recorded which). These receptors were taken from a woman between 55 and 75 years old in a cohort exposed to, infected with or recovered from COVID-19 (not recorded which). Both conserved end residues are part of each CDR3. D genes are given only for firm matches. Clone size is shown for a subset of rows, as once, few, many or a class of expanded clone.

j_call: TRBJ1-4
clone_size: .
d_call: .
v_call: TRBV30
cdr3_nt: TGTGCCTGGAGTGTACTCAGTGCAGGGAACGAAAAACTGTTTTTT
cdr3_aa: CAWSVLSAGNEKLFF

j_call: TRBJ2-1
clone_size: .
d_call: TRBD2
v_call: TRBV28
cdr3_nt: TGTGCCAGCAGTTTACGGACTAGCGGCTACAATGAGCAGTTCTTC
cdr3_aa: CASSLRTSGYNEQFF

j_call: TRBJ2-3
clone_size: .
d_call: TRBD2
v_call: TRBV19
cdr3_nt: TGTGCCAGTAGTGTATCTAGCGGGAGTTCAGATACGCAGTATTTT
cdr3_aa: CASSVSSGSSDTQYF

j_call: TRBJ1-2
clone_size: once
d_call: TRBD1
v_call: TRBV2
cdr3_nt: TGTGCCAGCAGCCAGGGACAGGGAAAGGTTTATGGCTACACCTTC
cdr3_aa: CASSQGQGKVYGYTF

j_call: TRBJ2-7
clone_size: .
d_call: TRBD2
v_call: TRBV27
cdr3_nt: TGTGCCAGCAGTCCCCCGACTAGCGACCCCTACGAGCAGTACTTC
cdr3_aa: CASSPPTSDPYEQYF

j_call: TRBJ1-5
clone_size: .
d_call: TRBD1
v_call: TRBV18
cdr3_nt: TGTGCCAGCTCACCTGACAGGGTTGGGGGCAATCAGCCCCAGCATTTT
cdr3_aa: CASSPDRVGGNQPQHF

j_call: TRBJ2-3
clone_size: .
d_call: TRBD1
v_call: TRBV3-1/TRBV3-2
cdr3_nt: TGTGCCAGCAGCCCCCGGGACAGGGTCCCAGATACGCAGTATTTT
cdr3_aa: CASSPRDRVPDTQYF

j_call: TRBJ2-2
clone_size: .
d_call: TRBD1
v_call: TRBV6-1
cdr3_nt: TGTGCCAGCAGTGTAGGGCAGGGGGCAAACACCGGGGAGCTGTTTTTT
cdr3_aa: CASSVGQGANTGELFF

j_call: TRBJ2-5
clone_size: .
d_call: .
v_call: TRBV5-1
cdr3_nt: TGCGCCAGCAGCGCGGGACGTAGGGGGGGAGAGACCCAGTACTTC
cdr3_aa: CASSAGRRGGETQYF

j_call: TRBJ1-1
clone_size: .
d_call: .
v_call: TRBV28
cdr3_nt: TGTGCCAGCAGTTCCCTCAGGGAGGTGGGCACTGAAGCTTTCTTT
cdr3_aa: CASSSLREVGTEAFF

j_call: TRBJ1-2
clone_size: .
d_call: TRBD1
v_call: TRBV15
cdr3_nt: TGTGCCACCAGCAGAGACAGACAGGGATCTCCCTATGGCTACACCTTC
cdr3_aa: CATSRDRQGSPYGYTF

j_call: TRBJ1-1
clone_size: .
d_call: .
v_call: TRBV18
cdr3_nt: TGTGCCAGCTCACCAAGGATGAGGGACACTGAAGCTTTCTTT
cdr3_aa: CASSPRMRDTEAFF

j_call: TRBJ2-3
clone_size: .
d_call: TRBD2
v_call: TRBV4-1
cdr3_nt: TGCGCCAGCACCCTAGAGGTAGCGGGAGGGAGGACAGATACGCAGTATTTT
cdr3_aa: CASTLEVAGGRTDTQYF

j_call: TRBJ2-7
clone_size: .
d_call: .
v_call: TRBV7-9
cdr3_nt: TGTGCCAGCAGCTTAGGGGGGGGGCCAGGCTACGAGCAGTACTTC
cdr3_aa: CASSLGGGPGYEQYF

j_call: TRBJ1-5
clone_size: .
d_call: TRBD1
v_call: TRBV28
cdr3_nt: TGTGCCAGCAGTCAAACGGGACAGGGTGGCAATCAGCCCCAGCATTTT
cdr3_aa: CASSQTGQGGNQPQHF

j_call: TRBJ1-5
clone_size: .
d_call: TRBD1
v_call: TRBV6-1
cdr3_nt: TGTGCCAGCAGTGGGCAACTGACAGGGAGCAATCAGCCCCAGCATTTT
cdr3_aa: CASSGQLTGSNQPQHF

j_call: TRBJ2-3
clone_size: .
d_call: TRBD2
v_call: TRBV6-5
cdr3_nt: TGTGCCAGCAGTTACCCGGGGGCTAGCGGGAGTTATACGCAGTATTTT
cdr3_aa: CASSYPGASGSYTQYF

j_call: TRBJ2-7
clone_size: few
d_call: TRBD2
v_call: TRBV5-1
cdr3_nt: TGCGCCAGCTCGGCGGTGGCTAGCGGGAGCCCCGAGCAGTACTTC
cdr3_aa: CASSAVASGSPEQYF

j_call: TRBJ1-3
clone_size: .
d_call: .
v_call: TRBV4-2
cdr3_nt: TGTGCCAGCAGCCAAACACAGGGAGCAGGAAACACCATATATTTT
cdr3_aa: CASSQTQGAGNTIYF

j_call: TRBJ2-7
clone_size: .
d_call: .
v_call: TRBV30
cdr3_nt: TGTGCCTTCGGTCCTAGCTCCTACGAGCAGTACTTC
cdr3_aa: CAFGPSSYEQYF

j_call: TRBJ2-2
clone_size: .
d_call: TRBD1
v_call: TRBV7-6
cdr3_nt: TGTGCCAGCAGCTTAAGGGGGACAGGGAACACCGGGGAGCTGTTTTTT
cdr3_aa: CASSLRGTGNTGELFF

j_call: TRBJ2-3
clone_size: once
d_call: TRBD1
v_call: TRBV15
cdr3_nt: TGTGCCACCAGCAGATCACCTCGGACAGGGAGCACAGATACGCAGTATTTT
cdr3_aa: CATSRSPRTGSTDTQYF

j_call: TRBJ2-1
clone_size: .
d_call: TRBD1
v_call: TRBV9
cdr3_nt: TGTGCCAGCAGCGTATCCGGGACAGGGGGCGTAGTTGGGAGAAATGAGCAGTTCTTC
cdr3_aa: CASSVSGTGGVVGRNEQFF

j_call: TRBJ2-7
clone_size: .
d_call: TRBD1
v_call: TRBV27
cdr3_nt: TGTGCCAGCAGTGAATACGGACAGGGGGTCAGCGAGCAGTACTTC
cdr3_aa: CASSEYGQGVSEQYF

j_call: TRBJ1-3
clone_size: .
d_call: .
v_call: TRBV11-2
cdr3_nt: TGTGCCAGCAGCTTCATGGCAGGCCCGGATTTTAACTTT
cdr3_aa: CASSFMAGPDFNF

j_call: TRBJ2-1
clone_size: .
d_call: .
v_call: TRBV24-1
cdr3_nt: TGTGCCACCAGGGGGGGTCCCAATGAGCAGTTCTTC
cdr3_aa: CATRGGPNEQFF